This T cell receptor (beta chain) was recovered during a study of blood T cell repertoires in COVID-19. Background on the study: COVID-19 samples, acute and convalescent, were from the United States, Italy and Spain. T cells, B-cell-depleted T cells, or PBMCs provided the cDNA or gDNA that served as material.

CDR3 size: 14 residues. Deletions cut 3 bases from V and 9 bases from J, with 12 bases between. The germline gives CDR1 LNHDA, CDR2 SQIVND (reference sequence). In the original processing: Amplifying reference gene primers gave estimates of nucleated cell counts. Data came from immunoSEQ multiplex PCR; TCRdb stores just in-frame clones and leaves some out. The V and J calls and clone size were taken over from that table, and D and trimming were inferred from the DNA. The sample includes 200,000 to 300,000 clones, 80% to 90% of them seen just once. This clone has more than one count but fewer than ten.

Sequencing was performed on peripheral blood. The receptor was isolated from a man aged 55 to 69 with acute or convalescent COVID-19. The genes are TRBV19 and TRBJ1-6; unclear D gene. The CDR3, as DNA: TGTGCCAGTAGTATGAACATGGCGGCTTCACCCCTCCACTTT. Protein: CASSMNMAASPLHF.